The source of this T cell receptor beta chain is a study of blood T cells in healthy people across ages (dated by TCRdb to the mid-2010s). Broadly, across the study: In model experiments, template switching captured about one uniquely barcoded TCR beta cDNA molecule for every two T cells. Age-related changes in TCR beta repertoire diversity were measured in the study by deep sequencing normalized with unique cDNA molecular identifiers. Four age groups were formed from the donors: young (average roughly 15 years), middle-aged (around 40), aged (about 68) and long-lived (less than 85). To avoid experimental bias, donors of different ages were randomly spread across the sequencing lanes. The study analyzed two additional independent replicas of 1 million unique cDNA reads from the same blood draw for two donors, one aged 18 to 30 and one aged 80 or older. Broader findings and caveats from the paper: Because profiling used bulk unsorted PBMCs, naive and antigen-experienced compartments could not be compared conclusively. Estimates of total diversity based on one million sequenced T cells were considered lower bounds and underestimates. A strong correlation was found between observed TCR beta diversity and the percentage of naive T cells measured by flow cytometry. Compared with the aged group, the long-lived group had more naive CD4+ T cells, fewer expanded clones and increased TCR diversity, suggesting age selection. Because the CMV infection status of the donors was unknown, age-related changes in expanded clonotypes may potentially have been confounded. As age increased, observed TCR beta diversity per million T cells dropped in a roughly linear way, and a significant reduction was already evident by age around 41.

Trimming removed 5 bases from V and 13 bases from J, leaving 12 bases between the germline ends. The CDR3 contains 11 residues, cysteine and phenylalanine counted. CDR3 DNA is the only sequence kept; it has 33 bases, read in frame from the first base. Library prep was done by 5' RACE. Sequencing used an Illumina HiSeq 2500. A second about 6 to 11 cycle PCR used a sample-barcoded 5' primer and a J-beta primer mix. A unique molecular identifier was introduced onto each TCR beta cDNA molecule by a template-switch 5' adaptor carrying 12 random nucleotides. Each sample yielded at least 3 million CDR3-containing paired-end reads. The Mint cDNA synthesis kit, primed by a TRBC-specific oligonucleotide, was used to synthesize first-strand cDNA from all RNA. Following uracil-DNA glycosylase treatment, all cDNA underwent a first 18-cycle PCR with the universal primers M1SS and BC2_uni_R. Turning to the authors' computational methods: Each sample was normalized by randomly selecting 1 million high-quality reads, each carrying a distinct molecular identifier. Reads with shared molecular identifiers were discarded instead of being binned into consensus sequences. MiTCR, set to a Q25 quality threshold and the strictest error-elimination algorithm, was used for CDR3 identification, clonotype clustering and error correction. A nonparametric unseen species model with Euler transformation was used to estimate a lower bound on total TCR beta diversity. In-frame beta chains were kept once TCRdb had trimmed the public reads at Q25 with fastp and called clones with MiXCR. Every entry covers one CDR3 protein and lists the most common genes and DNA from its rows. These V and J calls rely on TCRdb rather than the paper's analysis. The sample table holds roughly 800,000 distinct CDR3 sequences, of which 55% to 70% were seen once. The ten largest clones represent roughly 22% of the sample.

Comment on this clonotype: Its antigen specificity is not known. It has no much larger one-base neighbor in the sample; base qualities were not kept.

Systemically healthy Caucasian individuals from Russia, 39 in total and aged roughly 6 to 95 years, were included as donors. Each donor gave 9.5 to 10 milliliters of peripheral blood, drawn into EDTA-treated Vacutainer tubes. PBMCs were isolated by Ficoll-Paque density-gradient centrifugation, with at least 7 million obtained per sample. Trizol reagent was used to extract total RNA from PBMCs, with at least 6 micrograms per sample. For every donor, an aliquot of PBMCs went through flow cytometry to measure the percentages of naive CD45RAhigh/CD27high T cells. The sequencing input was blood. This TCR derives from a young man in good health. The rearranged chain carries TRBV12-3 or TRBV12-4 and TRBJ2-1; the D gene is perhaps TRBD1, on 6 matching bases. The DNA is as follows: TGTGCCAGCAGTGCCGGACAGCCTCAGTTCTTC. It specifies CASSAGQPQFF.